What follows are 13 T cell receptor beta chains derived from one specimen sequenced in a study of blood T cell repertoires in COVID-19. Data came from immunoSEQ multiplex PCR; TCRdb stores just in-frame clones and leaves some out. This table has 200,000 or so clones, roughly four fifths appearing once. Sequenced input: peripheral blood. These receptors all stem from a man aged 25 to 40 with active or convalescent COVID-19.

The rearrangement links TRBV10-1 to TRBJ2-1; the match to TRBD1 covers 7 bases. CDR1 and CDR2 (germline): WNHNN, SYGVQD (reference sequence). CDR3 length: 13 residues. The J segment lost 2 bases and the V segment lost 10 bases, leaving 5 bases of the junction unmatched. The CDR3 loop reads CATGDSPYNEQFF. The CDR3 DNA follows: TGCGCCACTGGGGACAGTCCCTACAATGAGCAGTTCTTC.

The rearrangement links TRBV12-2 to TRBJ2-2; the table's D gene call, TRBD1, was not cross checked with the DNA. TRBV12-2 is described as a pseudogene. There are 19 residues in the CDR3. The CDR3 sequence: CASRLAKDRGRVNTGELFF. As DNA, the CDR3 is TGTGCAAGTCGCTTAGCTAAAGACAGGGGTAGGGTGAACACCGGGGAGCTGTTTTTT.

The rearrangement uses TRBV7-3 and TRBJ1-2; TRBD1 agrees at 8 bases. The germline V gene has CDR1 SGHTA and CDR2 FQGTGA. The V and J ends lost 5 bases and 4 bases, in that order; junction bases with no gene match: 9. This CDR3 is 15 amino acids long. The CDR3: CASSPGQGAGYGYTF. In nucleotides, the CDR3 is TGTGCCAGCAGCCCGGGTCAGGGGGCAGGCTATGGCTACACCTTC.

This chain connects TRBV7-2 to TRBJ2-3, with 9 bases aligning to TRBD1. The CDR3 consists of 15 residues. Trimming at V came to 5 bases and at J to 3 bases, leaving 6 bases not matched to a gene. The germline V gene has CDR1 SGHTA and CDR2 FQGNSA. CDR3 region: CASSIGGQGTDTQYF. CDR3 nucleotide sequence: TGTGCCAGCAGCATAGGGGGACAGGGTACAGATACGCAGTATTTT. Full variable domain (remainder filled in from reference TRBV7-2 and TRBJ2-3): GAGVSQSPSNKVTEKGKDVELRCDPISGHTALYWYRQSLGQGLEFLIYFQGNSAPDKSGLPSDRFSAERTGGSVSTLTIQRTQQEDSAVYLCASSIGGQGTDTQYFGPGTRLTVL.

CDR3 DNA sequence: TGCAGCGCTTTCCAGGGGGTGAACACTGAAGCTTTCTTT. Amino acids: CSAFQGVNTEAFF. The V and J genes are TRBV29-1 and TRBJ1-1, with 7 bases aligning to TRBD1. Trimming removed 7 bases from V and 0 bases from J; junction bases left unmatched: 5. This CDR3 region has 13 residues. In germline, CDR1 is SQVTM, CDR2 ANQGSEA.

This chain joins TRBV2 and TRBJ1-1, with TRBD1 matching over 8 bases. CDR3 length: 11 residues. V lost 7 bases and J lost 10; bases outside the gene matches: 5. CDR1 and CDR2 (germline): SNHLY, FYNNEI. The DNA for the CDR3 is TGTGCCAGCACAGGGGGCTCCGGAGCTTTCTTT. This sequence encodes CASTGGSGAFF.

CDR3 region: CASSAGLAQQETQYF. Here the CDR3 DNA reads TGCGCCAGCAGTGCCGGACTAGCGCAACAAGAGACCCAGTACTTC. The V call is TRBV10-1, the J call TRBJ2-5; 9 nucleotides agree with TRBD2. With 4 bases clipped from V and 2 bases from J, the junction kept 5 bases outside the gene matches. The CDR3 spans 15 residues. The germline CDR1 and CDR2 sequences are WNHNN and SYGVQD (reference sequence).

J is TRBJ1-5 and V is TRBV19, with a possible D match to TRBD1 (5 bases). The V gene lost 5 bases and the J gene lost 0 bases, with 17 bases spanning the gap. Germline-derived CDR1 and CDR2 are LNHDA and SQIVND (reference sequence). The CDR3 has 17 residues. CDR3 DNA sequence: TGTGCCAGTAGTCGGACATCGTGGAGTTATAGCAATCAGCCCCAGCATTTT. Residues: CASSRTSWSYSNQPQHF.

This clone showed up just a few times. The chain couples TRBV13 to TRBJ2-7, with D possibly TRBD1 on 6 matching bases. V was shortened by 1 base and J by 6 bases, with 7 bases between the two germline ends. CDR3 length: 12 amino acids. Germline assignment: CDR1 PRHDT and CDR2 FYEKMQ (reference sequence). CDR3 sequence: CASSLVQGEQYV. The CDR3 DNA reads TGTGCCAGCAGCTTAGTACAGGGCGAGCAGTACGTC.

This chain joins TRBV12-3 or TRBV12-4 and TRBJ1-5, with D uncertain. The CDR3 has 13 amino acids. Between the trimmed V and J ends, which lost 6 bases and 6 bases, there was a span of 12 bases. CDR3 protein: CASRTEGSQPQHF. In DNA form, the CDR3 reads TGTGCCAGCAGAACGGAGGGTAGTCAGCCCCAGCATTTT.

The genes are TRBV5-6 and TRBJ2-2; 12 nucleotides align to TRBD1. Trimming took 0 bases from V and 7 from J; bases not matched to a gene: 7. The CDR3 runs to 17 residues. Germline loops: CDR1 SGHDT, CDR2 YYEEEE. The CDR3 protein is CASSLGRDRGHGGELFF. In DNA, the CDR3 is TGTGCCAGCAGCTTGGGCCGGGACAGGGGGCATGGCGGGGAGCTGTTTTTT.

This clone has a handful of counts. This chain links TRBV6-2 or TRBV6-3 with TRBJ2-1; no clear D gene. V lost 4 bases and J 15 bases, leaving 19 bases between the germline ends. The CDR3 has 13 residues. Germline V gene data show CDR1 as MNHEY and CDR2 as SVGEGT. CDR3 nucleotides: TGTGCCAGCAGTTCCCTGACGTGGCACTATCGGTTCTTC. Translating it yields CASSSLTWHYRFF.

The chain carries TRBV7-6 and TRBJ1-3; a weak D match, TRBD1 (5 bases). Looked up from germline, CDR1 is SGHVS and CDR2 is FNYEAQ. CDR3 size: 14 residues. V was clipped by 1 base and J by 2 bases, with 6 bases between them. CDR3 nucleotides: TGTGCCAGCAGCTTAGGGGGGGCTGGAAACACCATATATTTT. It yields the protein CASSLGGAGNTIYF.